The 14 T cell receptor beta chains below were found in one sample sequenced in a study of high-grade serous ovarian cancer treatment subgroups. Generated by immunoSEQ multiplex PCR, the TCRdb table keeps only in-frame clones and is missing some. Here the sample spans around 6,100 clones, less than 85% being singletons. Tumor tissue was taken before any definitive surgery or chemotherapy was given. The sequenced sample was tumor tissue. The receptors come from a human donor with high-grade serous ovarian cancer.

This clone was recorded a few times. The rearrangement uses TRBV4-3 and TRBJ2-1; no clear D. The CDR3 length is 14 residues. V dropped 2 bases and J dropped 10 bases, with 15 bases sitting between them. CDR1 and CDR2 (germline): LGHNA, YSLEER. The CDR3 is CASSQSRRSTEQFF. CDR3 sequence (DNA): TGCGCCAGCAGCCAATCCCGGCGGTCAACGGAGCAGTTCTTC.

The chain recombines TRBV5-6 with TRBJ2-5; 10 bases map to TRBD2. V lost 3 bases, J lost 2 bases, and 4 bases stayed unmatched. The CDR3 is made up of 15 amino acids. Germline V gene sequence: CDR1 SGHDT, CDR2 YYEEEE. The CDR3 nucleotides read TGTGCCAGCAGCTCCAGACTAGCGGGTCAAGAGACCCAGTACTTC. Its protein product is CASSSRLAGQETQYF.

The CDR3 protein is CASSVEAGGSTDTQYF. Here the CDR3 DNA reads TGTGCCAGCAGCGTAGAAGCGGGAGGGAGCACAGATACGCAGTATTTT. The chain combines TRBV9 with TRBJ2-3, with TRBD2 matching over 10 bases. The CDR3 is 16 amino acids. Germline CDR1 is SGDLS and CDR2 is YYNGEE. Trimming removed 0 bases from V and 0 bases from J; junction bases left unmatched: 1.

This chain joins TRBV5-5 and TRBJ2-1; 13 positions agree with TRBD2. Germline V CDR1 and CDR2: SGHKS, YYEKEE (reference sequence). J was trimmed by 6 bases and V by 3 bases; bases with no gene match: 9. This CDR3 has 17 amino acids. CDR3 amino acids: CASSWWTSGSKGNEQFF. The CDR3 bases are TGTGCCAGCAGCTGGTGGACTAGCGGGAGTAAAGGCAATGAGCAGTTCTTC. Full variable domain (outside the CDR3, taken from reference TRBV5-5 and TRBJ2-1): DAGVTQSPTHLIKTRGQQVTLRCSPISGHKSVSWYQQVLGQGPQFIFQYYEKEERGRGNFPDRFSARQFPNYSSELNVNALLLGDSALYLCASSWWTSGSKGNEQFFGPGTRLTVL.

This chain connects TRBV4-3 to TRBJ2-7, with TRBD1 matching over 8 bases. V was pared by 0 bases and J by 4 bases, with 11 bases of the junction left unmatched. Germline V CDR1 and CDR2: LGHNA, YSLEER. This CDR3 spans 17 amino acids. Here the CDR3 reads CASSQEVTGRGPYEQYF. Here the CDR3 DNA reads TGCGCCAGCAGCCAAGAAGTCACAGGCAGGGGGCCATACGAGCAGTACTTC.

The CDR3 coding sequence is TGTGCCAGCAGCTTTCCTGCTGGGGCCAACGTCCTGACTTTC. Its translation: CASSFPAGANVLTF. This sequence joins TRBV5-4 and TRBJ2-6; no clear D gene. The V gene lost 2 bases and the J gene lost 2 bases, with 5 bases spanning the gap. Germline V gives CDR1 SGHNT, CDR2 YYREEE (reference sequence). The CDR3 is made up of 14 amino acids.

The V gene is TRBV7-2, the J gene TRBJ2-2; D gene uncertain. The germline gives CDR1 SGHTA, CDR2 FQGNSA. The ends were cut back, 1 base at V and 7 bases at J, with 4 bases in the middle. The CDR3 sequence is 12 residues long. The CDR3 spells CASSLEVGELFF. The CDR3, as DNA: TGTGCCAGCAGCTTAGAGGTCGGGGAGCTGTTTTTT.

The V gene is TRBV27, the J gene TRBJ2-3, with a weak D call TRBD2 (6 bases). Trimming pared 8 bases from V and 4 bases from J, leaving 19 bases between. Germline loops: CDR1 MNHEY, CDR2 SMNVEV (reference sequence). The CDR3 extends over 15 amino acids. The DNA of the CDR3 is TGTGCCAGCGGGTCAGGGACTGTCGCCGCAGATACGCAGTATTTT. This codes for CASGSGTVAADTQYF.

Concerning this clone: Other DNA variants within this sample encode the same CDR3. This chain uses TRBV6-1 with TRBJ2-2, with D unclear. Germline CDR1 MNHNS, CDR2 SASEGT. V lost 5 bases, J lost 4 bases, and 5 bases lay in between. The CDR3 totals 12 residues. The CDR3 DNA is TGTGCCAGCAGTAGGACCACCGGGGAGCTGTTTTTT. It is translated as CASSRTTGELFF.

This clone was recorded a few times. This chain links TRBV14 with TRBJ2-5; 8 bases agree with TRBD2. Germline V lookup: CDR1 SGHDN, CDR2 FVKESK. This CDR3 has 16 amino acids. V shed 6 bases and J 5 bases; nucleotides not matched to a gene: 14. CDR3 protein: CASRLSGRGSRETQYF. The CDR3 bases are TGTGCCAGCAGGCTCAGCGGGAGAGGATCAAGGGAGACCCAGTACTTC.

The chain couples TRBV9 to TRBJ2-2; 7 bases are a match to TRBD2. The CDR3 loop spans 14 amino acids. CDR1 SGDLS and CDR2 YYNGEE come from the germline V gene. Trimming took 0 bases from V and 5 from J; bases not matched to a gene: 1. The CDR3 is CASSVGGGTGELFF. Written as DNA, the CDR3 is TGTGCCAGCAGCGTAGGGGGGGGAACCGGGGAGCTGTTTTTT.

The rearrangement links TRBV5-4 to TRBJ2-1; 11 positions match TRBD2. CDR3 size: 15 residues. Trimming removed 4 bases from V and 5 bases from J; junction bases left unmatched: 5. Germline CDR1 and CDR2: SGHNT and YYREEE (reference sequence). The CDR3 loop reads CASSPGLAVNNEQFF. CDR3 coding DNA: TGTGCCAGCAGCCCGGGACTAGCGGTCAACAATGAGCAGTTCTTC.

CDR3 sequence reads: CASGTGNYEQYF. CDR3 coding DNA: TGTGCCAGCGGGACAGGGAATTACGAGCAGTACTTC. The chain couples TRBV2 to TRBJ2-7, with 9 bases identical to TRBD1. Germline CDR1 reads SNHLY; CDR2 reads FYNNEI. With 8 bases clipped from V and 4 bases from J, the junction kept 3 bases outside the gene matches. This CDR3 has 12 amino acids.

V usage is TRBV5-1 and J usage is TRBJ1-4; 7 bases fit TRBD1. Germline-derived CDR1 and CDR2 are SGHRS and YFSETQ. J lost 4 bases, V lost 4 bases, and 4 bases had no gene match. This CDR3 is 14 amino acids long. CDR3 in amino acids: CASSPGQVNEKLFF. In DNA form, the CDR3 reads TGCGCCAGCAGCCCCGGACAGGTTAATGAAAAACTGTTTTTT.